The rows below give T cell receptor beta chains drawn from one sample of a study of cytomegalovirus exposure and HLA in healthy donors. The assay was immunoSEQ multiplex PCR, and TCRdb's table has in-frame clones only and misses some. The table lists 150,000 or so clones, approximately 86% of them singletons, with about 1.6% in the top ten. The sequencing input was PBMCs. The receptor source for this set is a male donor in good health and CMV-seronegative. CDR3s include the opening cysteine and the closing phenylalanine or tryptophan. D genes are given only for firm matches. Expanded clones get a size class; other rows say once, few or many, or leave the size out.

V,D,size,J,CDR3,DNA
TRBV27,NA,NA,TRBJ2-4,CASSLARWGSKNIQYF,TGTGCCAGCAGTCTAGCCAGGTGGGGTTCCAAAAACATTCAGTACTTC
TRBV15,TRBD2,NA,TRBJ2-1,CATSRDLQRGNNEQFF,TGTGCCACCAGCAGAGATCTCCAGCGGGGGAACAATGAGCAGTTCTTC
TRBV6-5,NA,few,TRBJ2-5,CASSVQGWETQYF,TGTGCCAGCAGCGTACAGGGTTGGGAGACCCAGTACTTC
TRBV10-3,NA,few,TRBJ2-3,CAISRHTDTQYF,TGTGCCATCAGCAGGCACACAGATACGCAGTATTTT
TRBV18,NA,few,TRBJ2-1,CASSRGDGSYNEQFF,TGTGCCAGCTCACGCGGGGATGGGTCCTACAATGAGCAGTTCTTC
TRBV28,TRBD2,NA,TRBJ2-1,CASLTLAGGYNEQFF,TGTGCCAGCCTAACCCTAGCGGGAGGGTACAATGAGCAGTTCTTC
TRBV4-3,TRBD2,NA,TRBJ2-3,CASSQGITSGSTDTQYF,TGCGCCAGCAGCCAAGGAATTACTAGCGGGAGCACAGATACGCAGTATTTT
TRBV9,TRBD2,NA,TRBJ2-1,CASSVGGLAGSNEQFF,TGTGCCAGCAGCGTAGGAGGTCTAGCGGGATCCAATGAGCAGTTCTTC
TRBV7-8,TRBD1,NA,TRBJ2-3,CASSRQGEADTQYF,TGTGCCAGCAGCCGACAGGGGGAGGCAGATACGCAGTATTTT
TRBV28,TRBD1,once,TRBJ1-2,CASSLFYRGHGYTF,TGTGCCAGCAGTTTATTCTACAGGGGCCACGGCTACACCTTC
TRBV9,NA,NA,TRBJ2-1,CASSVEGRGGYNEQFF,TGTGCCAGCAGCGTAGAAGGAAGAGGGGGATACAATGAGCAGTTCTTC
TRBV9,TRBD1,NA,TRBJ2-2,CASSVGPGGTGELFF,TGTGCCAGCAGCGTAGGCCCAGGGGGCACCGGGGAGCTGTTTTTT
TRBV19,TRBD2,NA,TRBJ2-3,CASSPDRLAGVGGTDTQYF,TGTGCCAGTAGTCCGGATAGACTAGCGGGAGTTGGAGGCACAGATACGCAGTATTTT
TRBV5-1,NA,once,TRBJ1-1,CASSLFRGPTEAFF,TGCGCCAGCAGCCTGTTCAGGGGTCCCACTGAAGCTTTCTTT
TRBV7-2,NA,few,TRBJ2-7,CASSSQGYEQYF,TGTGCCAGCAGCTCACAGGGCTACGAGCAGTACTTC
TRBV7-8,NA,NA,TRBJ2-7,CASSLADGMIAYEQYF,TGTGCCAGCAGCTTAGCGGACGGGATGATCGCGTACGAGCAGTACTTC
TRBV5-4,TRBD1,NA,TRBJ2-1,CASSAGITGGSYNEQFF,TGTGCCAGCAGCGCGGGAATCACAGGGGGTTCCTACAATGAGCAGTTCTTC
TRBV6-5,NA,NA,TRBJ1-5,CASSRGSRSNQPQHF,TGTGCCAGCAGTCGCGGCAGCCGCAGCAATCAGCCCCAGCATTTT
TRBV5-6,NA,NA,TRBJ1-2,CASSSNTLRGYTF,TGTGCCAGCAGCTCAAATACCCTACGGGGCTACACCTTC
TRBV18,TRBD1,NA,TRBJ2-5,CASSPVTGGITETQYF,TGTGCCAGCTCACCAGTCACAGGGGGAATAACTGAGACCCAGTACTTC
TRBV5-8,NA,NA,TRBJ1-5,CASSLGGLQPQHF,TGTGCCAGCTCCCTGGGGGGATTGCAGCCCCAGCATTTT
TRBV6-6,NA,NA,TRBJ1-1,CASIRWQGGEAFF,TGTGCCAGCATACGGTGGCAGGGAGGTGAAGCTTTCTTT
TRBV6-5,NA,NA,TRBJ1-1,CASGRQEAFF,TGTGCCAGCGGGAGGCAGGAAGCTTTCTTT
TRBV6-5,NA,NA,TRBJ2-3,CASSYSGGAGTDTQYF,TGTGCCAGCAGTTACTCCGGGGGAGCGGGCACAGATACGCAGTATTTT
TRBV11-2,NA,NA,TRBJ1-2,CASSLGPAYGYTF,TGTGCCAGCAGCTTAGGGCCAGCGTATGGCTACACCTTC
TRBV6-5,NA,NA,TRBJ1-1,CASSYSAGIMNTEAFF,TGTGCCAGCAGTTACTCAGCAGGAATTATGAACACTGAAGCTTTCTTT
TRBV6-5,TRBD1,NA,TRBJ1-5,CASSPRGNQPQHF,TGTGCCAGCAGCCCCAGGGGGAATCAGCCCCAGCATTTT
TRBV19,NA,NA,TRBJ2-2,CASSKGLGELFF,TGTGCCAGTAGTAAGGGGCTCGGGGAGCTGTTTTTT
TRBV7-2,NA,NA,TRBJ2-1,CASSPRGGAVEQFF,TGTGCCAGCAGCCCTAGAGGGGGGGCGGTTGAGCAGTTCTTC
TRBV7-8,TRBD1,NA,TRBJ1-4,CASSSPGQGAANEKLFF,TGTGCCAGCAGCTCACCGGGACAGGGGGCTGCTAATGAAAAACTGTTTTTT
TRBV25-1,NA,NA,TRBJ1-1,CASSLRGGTNTEAFF,TGTGCCAGCAGTCTCAGGGGCGGAACGAACACTGAAGCTTTCTTT
TRBV29-1,TRBD1,NA,TRBJ2-7,CSGSQGSEQYF,TGCAGCGGCTCACAGGGGAGCGAGCAGTACTTC
TRBV6-1,NA,once,TRBJ2-7,CASRSSGISYEQYF,TGTGCCAGCAGGAGCTCAGGGATCTCCTACGAGCAGTACTTC
TRBV5-5,NA,once,TRBJ2-7,CASSLGQAIYEQYF,TGTGCCAGCAGCTTGGGCCAGGCGATTTACGAGCAGTACTTC
TRBV9,NA,once,TRBJ1-5,CASSVGAAFNQPQHF,TGTGCCAGCAGCGTAGGGGCAGCATTCAATCAGCCCCAGCATTTT
TRBV6-1,TRBD1,NA,TRBJ1-5,CASSAGQGNQPQHF,TGTGCCAGCAGTGCGGGACAGGGCAATCAGCCCCAGCATTTT
TRBV6-5,NA,NA,TRBJ2-1,CASRMEGTLGNEQFF,TGTGCCAGCAGGATGGAGGGGACGCTGGGCAATGAGCAGTTCTTC
TRBV29-1,TRBD2,few,TRBJ2-1,CSFSGTSGINEQFF,TGCAGCTTCTCCGGGACTAGCGGGATTAATGAGCAGTTCTTC
TRBV9,NA,NA,TRBJ1-6,CASSATTGTNSPLHF,TGTGCCAGCAGCGCCACAACAGGGACTAATTCACCCCTCCACTTT
TRBV6-5,TRBD2,NA,TRBJ2-7,CASSLRTSSYEQYF,TGTGCCAGCAGCCTCCGGACTAGCTCCTACGAGCAGTACTTC
TRBV28,NA,NA,TRBJ2-7,CASRLVGEQYF,TGTGCCAGCAGGCTAGTGGGCGAGCAGTACTTC
TRBV5-5,NA,NA,TRBJ1-2,CASSLAVEKNYGYTF,TGTGCCAGCAGCTTGGCGGTAGAGAAGAACTATGGCTACACCTTC
TRBV7-8,TRBD2,few,TRBJ2-3,CASSLLAGGTDTQYF,TGTGCCAGCAGCCTCCTAGCGGGGGGCACAGATACGCAGTATTTT
TRBV19,TRBD1,NA,TRBJ1-5,CASNIGTANSNQPQHF,TGTGCCAGTAATATCGGGACAGCTAATAGCAATCAGCCCCAGCATTTT
TRBV18,NA,NA,TRBJ2-5,CASSPIRAPQETQYF,TGTGCCAGCTCCCCTATCAGGGCCCCGCAAGAGACCCAGTACTTC
TRBV5-1,NA,NA,TRBJ2-1,CASSFSVQNNEQFF,TGCGCCAGCAGCTTCTCAGTTCAAAACAATGAGCAGTTCTTC
TRBV16,TRBD2,NA,TRBJ2-7,CASSQRRGGGPYEQYF,TGTGCCAGCAGCCAGCGGCGGGGCGGGGGGCCCTACGAGCAGTACTTC
TRBV2,TRBD2,NA,TRBJ2-7,CASTSGFYEQYF,TGTGCCAGTACTAGCGGGTTCTACGAGCAGTACTTC
TRBV28,NA,NA,TRBJ2-7,CASSAVEQYF,TGTGCCAGCAGTGCGGTCGAGCAGTACTTC
TRBV7-6,NA,NA,TRBJ1-3,CASSLAVSRDSGNTIYF,TGTGCCAGCAGCTTAGCGGTGTCGAGGGACTCTGGAAACACCATATATTTT
TRBV28,TRBD1,NA,TRBJ1-5,CASSSPGTGIQPQHF,TGTGCCAGCAGTTCCCCTGGGACAGGGATACAGCCCCAGCATTTT
TRBV2,TRBD2,NA,TRBJ2-7,CASSAGGGAFKYF,TGTGCCAGCAGTGCGGGCGGGGGGGCCTTTAAGTACTTC
TRBV21-1,NA,NA,TRBJ2-7,CASSKGSEDEQYF,TGTGCCAGCAGCAAAGGGTCGGAGGACGAGCAGTACTTC
TRBV7-3,TRBD1,NA,TRBJ1-2,CASSLIGQGDGYTF,TGTGCCAGCAGCTTAATAGGACAGGGCGATGGCTACACCTTC
TRBV5-1,TRBD1,NA,TRBJ1-1,CASRRDRGISEAFF,TGCGCCAGCAGACGGGACAGGGGAATTTCTGAAGCTTTCTTT
TRBV7-2,NA,NA,TRBJ2-7,CASRGSSYEQYF,TGTGCCAGCAGGGGCAGCTCCTACGAGCAGTACTTC
TRBV6-1,NA,NA,TRBJ1-2,CASNVGGHYGYTF,TGTGCCAGCAACGTGGGGGGGCACTATGGCTACACCTTC